The next 29 T cell receptor beta chains were all read from a single sample in a study of blood T cell repertoires in COVID-19. Repertoires were generated with immunoSEQ multiplex PCR, while TCRdb's copy carries only in-frame clones and drops some. Of roughly 120,000 clones in the sample, less than 90% were seen once. The sample consisted of peripheral blood. These receptors were obtained from a man aged 65-85 years who had recovered from COVID-19.

The chain links TRBV2 to TRBJ2-1, with a tentative D call TRBD1 (6 bases). Germline values: CDR1 SNHLY, CDR2 FYNNEI. The CDR3 spans 9 residues. With 11 bases removed from V and 10 bases from J, the gap between germline ends came to 9 bases. The CDR3 region is CAGGQEQFF. The CDR3 region has the DNA TGTGCCGGCGGACAGGAGCAGTTCTTC.

The rearrangement links TRBV11-2 to TRBJ1-4; D might be TRBD1 (6 bases). Germline CDR1 SGHAT, CDR2 FQNNGV. The CDR3 runs to 15 residues. Trimming removed 5 bases from V and 0 bases from J, with 10 bases in between. The CDR3 coding sequence is TGTGCCAGCAGCATCCGACAGGCAACTAATGAAAAACTGTTTTTT. It is translated as CASSIRQATNEKLFF.

V and J are TRBV9 and TRBJ2-3; 8 bases line up with TRBD1. V shed 4 bases and J 2 bases; nucleotides not matched to a gene: 9. Germline CDR1 and CDR2: SGDLS and YYNGEE. This CDR3 is 16 amino acids long. In DNA form, the CDR3 reads TGTGCCAGCAGCAAATGGACAGGGATGGACACAGATACGCAGTATTTT. It specifies CASSKWTGMDTDTQYF. Combining the CDR3 with reference TRBV9 and TRBJ2-3 gives the whole variable domain DSGVTQTPKHLITATGQRVTLRCSPRSGDLSVYWYQQSLDQGLQFLIQYYNGEERAKGNILERFSAQQFPDLHSELNLSSLELGDSALYFCASSKWTGMDTDTQYFGPGTRLTVL.

This chain links TRBV12-3 or TRBV12-4 with TRBJ2-5; D perhaps matches TRBD1 (6 bases). The CDR3 consists of 13 residues. V was cut by 6 bases and J by 4 bases, with 12 bases left in between. In DNA, the CDR3 is TGTGCCAGCAGACAGGGAATGATAGAGACCCAGTACTTC. This translates into CASRQGMIETQYF.

This clone was detected a few times. The rearrangement links TRBV30 to TRBJ2-1; D remains unclear. The CDR3 totals 13 residues. The V end was cut by 5 bases, the J end by 0 bases, with 8 bases between. Germline values: CDR1 GTSNPN, CDR2 SVGIG (reference sequence). This chain's CDR3 is CAWSQSSYNEQFF. The CDR3 region has the DNA TGTGCCTGGTCACAGAGCTCCTACAATGAGCAGTTCTTC.

The V call is TRBV7-2, the J call TRBJ1-3; tentatively, D is TRBD1 (6 bases). Germline CDR1 SGHTA, CDR2 FQGNSA. V lost 5 bases and J lost 2, with 13 bases in between. This CDR3 is built from 15 residues. The CDR3, as DNA: TGTGCCAGCAGCCGCTCTACAGGGCCTGGAAACACCATATATTTT. The encoded protein is CASSRSTGPGNTIYF.

This clone occurred many times. CDR3 sequence (DNA): TGCGCCAGCAGTTTCGGGACAGGGGCCGCCGGTGGCTACACCTTC. Its translation is CASSFGTGAAGGYTF. V and J are TRBV5-1 and TRBJ1-2, with TRBD1 matching 10 bases. The CDR3 is made up of 15 amino acids. The ends lost 5 bases at V and 7 bases at J; junction bases unmatched: 11. Germline V gives CDR1 SGHRS, CDR2 YFSETQ.

This clone was seen a handful of times. The V call is TRBV19, the J call TRBJ1-1; D perhaps matches TRBD1 (6 bases). CDR1 LNHDA and CDR2 SQIVND come from the germline V gene (reference sequence). V was trimmed by 3 bases and J by 6 bases, leaving 8 bases between them. This CDR3 spans 12 amino acids. DNA of the CDR3: TGTGCCAGTAGTATGGGGACACCTGAAGCTTTCTTT. Amino acids: CASSMGTPEAFF.

V and J are TRBV18 and TRBJ1-1; D may be TRBD1 (5 bases). The CDR3 has 15 residues. The ends were cut back, 3 bases at V and 4 bases at J, with 15 bases in the middle. Germline loops: CDR1 KGHSH, CDR2 LQKENI. In DNA, the CDR3 is TGTGCCAGCTCACCCCTTGGGGACTTTCTCACTGAAGCTTTCTTT. This gives the protein CASSPLGDFLTEAFF.

This clone was seen only once. J is TRBJ1-5 and V is TRBV15; 7 bases map to TRBD1. CDR3 length equals 15 residues. The V gene end was trimmed by 3 bases and the J gene end by 3 bases; junction bases not matched to a gene: 5. CDR1 is LNHNV, CDR2 YYDKDF, per germline (reference sequence). The CDR3 DNA is TGTGCCACCAGCAGGGGACAGAGTAACAATCAGCCCCAGCATTTT. Translated: CATSRGQSNNQPQHF.

The chain carries TRBV6-2 or TRBV6-3 and TRBJ2-5; 9 bases are shared with TRBD2. CDR3 length: 18 residues. Germline-derived CDR1 and CDR2 are MNHEY and SVGEGT. J gave up 5 bases and V 3 bases, and 16 bases lay outside the gene matches. CDR3 in DNA: TGTGCCAGCAGTTATTTTTCCAATAGCGGGGGCAGAAGGGAGACCCAGTACTTC. It is translated as CASSYFSNSGGRRETQYF.

The chain has TRBV2 and TRBJ2-1; possible D gene TRBD2, 5 bases. CDR3 size: 13 residues. Trimming took 1 base from V and 9 from J, leaving 10 bases between them. CDR1 is SNHLY and CDR2 is FYNNEI in the germline V gene. The CDR3 loop is CASSEGLAAEQFF. The CDR3 DNA reads TGTGCCAGCAGTGAAGGGCTAGCAGCTGAGCAGTTCTTC. The whole variable domain, remainder taken from reference TRBV2 and TRBJ2-1, is EPEVTQTPSHQVTQMGQEVILRCVPISNHLYFYWYRQILGQKVEFLVSFYNNEISEKSEIFDDQFSVERPDGSNFTLKIRSTKLEDSAMYFCASSEGLAAEQFFGPGTRLTVL.

This chain connects TRBV7-2 to TRBJ2-7, with D possibly being TRBD1 (6 bases). Germline lookup yields CDR1 SGHTA and CDR2 FQGNSA. The CDR3 has 16 amino acids. V lost 1 base to trimming and J lost 4 bases, with 17 bases between them. The CDR3 DNA is TGTGCCAGCAGCTTAGGAGGGGGATCTTTGTCGTACGAGCAGTACTTC. Amino acids: CASSLGGGSLSYEQYF.

This rearrangement joins TRBV10-3 to TRBJ2-7, with 8 bases fitting TRBD1. This CDR3 is 15 amino acids long. The germline V gene encodes CDR1 ENHRY and CDR2 SYGVKD. V shed 0 bases, J shed 3 bases, and the junction held 4 bases outside the gene matches. The CDR3 is CAISESGRGLYEQYF. In nucleotides, the CDR3 is TGTGCCATCAGTGAGTCAGGCAGGGGGCTCTACGAGCAGTACTTC.

V is TRBV28 and J is TRBJ1-1; D unclear. Trimming took off 3 bases at V and 1 base at J, with 12 bases between the two ends. The CDR3 sequence is 15 residues long. Per germline, CDR1 MDHEN and CDR2 SYDVKM. The CDR3 DNA reads as TGTGCCAGCAGTTTTTCCGGTCGCGGGAACACTGAAGCTTTCTTT. Protein product: CASSFSGRGNTEAFF.

The chain couples TRBV4-3 to TRBJ2-1, with 13 bases lining up with TRBD2. V lost 0 bases, J lost 7 bases, and 9 bases stayed unmatched. The CDR3 totals 18 residues. Per germline, CDR1 LGHNA and CDR2 YSLEER. The DNA of the CDR3 is TGCGCCAGCAGCCAAGACCCCTGGACTAGCGGGAGTAGGAATGAGCAGTTCTTC. It encodes CASSQDPWTSGSRNEQFF.

The chain uses TRBV2 and TRBJ1-1; 7 bases are a match to TRBD1. J gave up 5 bases and V 6 bases, and 6 bases lay outside the gene matches. The CDR3 sequence is 13 residues long. Germline V gene data show CDR1 as SNHLY and CDR2 as FYNNEI. The CDR3 loop is CASRGQVGTEAFF. Written as DNA, the CDR3 is TGTGCCAGCAGAGGACAGGTGGGGACTGAAGCTTTCTTT.

The chain employs TRBV2 and TRBJ1-1; 10 nucleotides align to TRBD1. The CDR3 runs 15 residues. V shed 5 bases, J shed 0 bases, and the junction held 3 bases outside the gene matches. Germline V gene lookup returns CDR1 SNHLY and CDR2 FYNNEI. The CDR3 DNA sequence: TGTGCCAGCAGTCAGGGACAGGGGATGAACACTGAAGCTTTCTTT. Translated, it gives CASSQGQGMNTEAFF.

The chain couples TRBV7-2 to TRBJ2-5, with unresolved D. Germline loops: CDR1 SGHTA, CDR2 FQGNSA. The CDR3 sequence is 11 residues long. Trimming left V 1 base short and J 7 bases short, with 4 bases between. CDR3 residues: CASSLVVTQYF. The CDR3 bases are TGTGCCAGCAGCTTAGTAGTGACCCAGTACTTC.

The chain is built from TRBV7-6 and TRBJ2-5; 14 bases align to TRBD2. V lost 5 bases, J lost 5 bases, and 4 bases stayed unmatched. Looked up from germline, CDR1 is SGHVS and CDR2 is FNYEAQ. The CDR3 covers 15 residues. For the CDR3, the DNA is TGTGCCAGCAGCCTGGGACTAGCGGGGGTGGAGACCCAGTACTTC. Protein product: CASSLGLAGVETQYF. Full variable domain (missing parts from reference TRBV7-6 and TRBJ2-5): GAGVSQSPRYKVTKRGQDVALRCDPISGHVSLYWYRQALGQGPEFLTYFNYEAQQDKSGLPNDRFSAERPEGSISTLTIQRTEQRDSAMYRCASSLGLAGVETQYFGPGTRLLVL.

The V call is TRBV20-1, the J call TRBJ2-5; D is ambiguous. V lost 6 bases to trimming and J lost 4 bases, with 9 bases between them. The CDR3 has 11 amino acids. Germline values: CDR1 DFQATT, CDR2 SNEGSKA (reference sequence). The CDR3 DNA is TGCAGTGCACCGTTTAGAGAGACCCAGTACTTC. Protein sequence: CSAPFRETQYF.

The chain combines TRBV27 with TRBJ1-6; D remains ambiguous. V was shortened by 5 bases and J by 0 bases, with 5 bases between the two germline ends. Germline V gene sequence: CDR1 MNHEY, CDR2 SMNVEV (reference sequence). The CDR3 has 14 amino acids. The DNA for the CDR3 is TGTGCCAGCAGTACTAGCTCCTATAATTCACCCCTCCACTTT. Translation gives CASSTSSYNSPLHF.

The CDR3 loop reads CASSLGHPVTEAFF. CDR3 in DNA: TGCGCCAGCAGCTTGGGCCATCCGGTCACTGAAGCTTTCTTT. The rearrangement uses TRBV5-1 and TRBJ1-1, with no clear D. Germline CDR1 and CDR2: SGHRS and YFSETQ. Deletions cut 0 bases from V and 4 bases from J, with 10 bases between. This CDR3 is 14 amino acids long.

V usage is TRBV5-1 and J usage is TRBJ2-5; 9 nucleotides match TRBD1. V shed 4 bases, J shed 6 bases, and the junction held 10 bases outside the gene matches. The CDR3 loop spans 15 amino acids. In germline, CDR1 is SGHRS, CDR2 YFSETQ. CDR3 sequence: CASSPGTGRLQTQYF. In nucleotides, the CDR3 is TGCGCCAGCAGCCCAGGGACAGGGAGATTGCAGACCCAGTACTTC.

This chain uses TRBV7-9 with TRBJ2-6; no clear D. V shed 0 bases and J shed 0 bases, with 6 bases lying between them. This CDR3 has 16 amino acids. Germline CDR1 SEHNR, CDR2 FQNEAQ (reference sequence). CDR3 in DNA: TGTGCCAGCAGCTTAGCCGGCGGCTCTGGGGCCAACGTCCTGACTTTC. The encoded protein is CASSLAGGSGANVLTF.

V usage is TRBV5-1 and J usage is TRBJ2-3; 7 bases map to TRBD2. Germline CDR1 and CDR2: SGHRS and YFSETQ. The V gene end was trimmed by 3 bases and the J gene end by 4 bases; junction bases not matched to a gene: 5. CDR3 length: 14 residues. Here the CDR3 reads CASSSGGPADTQYF. The CDR3, as DNA: TGCGCCAGCAGCTCGGGGGGTCCCGCAGATACGCAGTATTTT.

This chain links TRBV5-1 with TRBJ1-3, with a weak D call TRBD1 (6 bases). Germline V gene lookup returns CDR1 SGHRS and CDR2 YFSETQ. This CDR3 is built from 15 residues. Trimming shortened V by 2 bases and J by 0 bases, and 9 bases separated the two germline ends. The CDR3 reads CASSFGTRSGNTIYF. In DNA form, the CDR3 reads TGCGCCAGCAGCTTTGGGACACGCTCTGGAAACACCATATATTTT.

The CDR3 bases are TGCGCCAGCAGCTTGGTAGCGGGGGACCAAGAGACCCAGTACTTC. Its translation is CASSLVAGDQETQYF. V is TRBV5-1 and J is TRBJ2-5; 9 nucleotides agree with TRBD2. V trimming: 0 bases; J trimming: 0 bases; junction bases outside the gene matches: 0. The CDR3 has 15 residues. CDR1 is SGHRS and CDR2 is YFSETQ in the germline V gene.

The rearrangement links TRBV11-2 to TRBJ2-7; the match to TRBD1 covers 9 bases. Germline-derived CDR1 and CDR2 are SGHAT and FQNNGV. After removal of 5 bases from V and 2 bases from J, the junction contained 10 bases not matched to a gene. This CDR3 is built from 16 residues. CDR3 DNA sequence: TGTGCCAGCAGCCCCCAAACAGGGGGCGACCCCTACGAGCAGTACTTC. Amino acid sequence: CASSPQTGGDPYEQYF.